These 27 T cell receptor beta chains came from one sample sequenced in a study of vaccination and CD4 T cells after COVID-19. These TCRs are of unknown antigen specificity. Treatment noted: approximately 11-day PBMC culture with coronavirus spike peptide pools or control peptides (ViraFEST assay). Sequencing of DNA taken from cultured CD4+ T cells relied on the Oncomine TCR Beta short-read assay. TCRdb re-called the PCR reads with MiXCR, one entry per CDR3 protein. The table includes approximately 19,000 distinct CDR3 sequences, over 75% detected once. The source material was CD4+ T cells from blood, cultured in vitro, sampled after SARS-CoV-2 vaccination. These receptors came from a human donor who received a COVID-19 vaccine.

The table lists this clonotype with a few counts. V is TRBV6-5 and J is TRBJ1-2, with D hard to call. This CDR3 is 15 amino acids long. Germline assignment: CDR1 MNHEY and CDR2 SVGAGI. The V end was cut by 1 base, the J end by 3 bases, with 12 bases between. This CDR3 reads CASSYLAAGDYGYTF. The CDR3 DNA is TGTGCCAGCAGTTACTTGGCCGCCGGCGACTATGGCTACACCTTC.

The rearrangement joins TRBV10-1 to TRBJ1-2; 7 bases line up with TRBD1. The CDR3 loop spans 18 amino acids. V was pared by 6 bases and J by 5 bases, with 21 bases of the junction left unmatched. The germline V gene has CDR1 WNHNN and CDR2 SYGVQD (reference sequence). The CDR3: CASRLQGRGWDFIYGYTF. DNA of the CDR3: TGCGCCAGCAGGTTACAGGGGAGGGGTTGGGACTTCATATATGGCTACACCTTC.

This chain connects TRBV11-3 to TRBJ1-2, with 12 bases matching TRBD1. The germline V gene encodes CDR1 SGHNT and CDR2 YENEEA. The trim removed 0 bases at V and 0 bases at J, leaving 5 bases unmatched. The CDR3 has 18 amino acids. The CDR3 coding sequence is TGTGCCAGCAGCTTAGAGGGACAGGGGGCGCTAGCTAACTATGGCTACACCTTC. Protein product: CASSLEGQGALANYGYTF.

The chain combines TRBV10-1 with TRBJ1-1, with D maybe TRBD1 (6 bases). V lost 3 bases to trimming and J lost 3 bases, with 8 bases between them. The CDR3 has 13 amino acids. The germline V gene encodes CDR1 WNHNN and CDR2 SYGVQD (reference sequence). CDR3 sequence: CASSDNRDTEAFF. The CDR3 coding sequence is TGCGCCAGCAGTGATAACAGGGACACTGAAGCTTTCTTT.

This clonotype turned up a few times. The CDR3 bases are TGTGCCAGCAGCGACAGGGGGGTACAAGGCTACACCTTC. This gives the protein CASSDRGVQGYTF. This chain connects TRBV6-1 to TRBJ1-2; 9 positions match TRBD1. Germline lookup yields CDR1 MNHNS and CDR2 SASEGT. V shed 6 bases, J shed 8 bases, and the junction held 7 bases outside the gene matches. The CDR3 runs 13 residues.

The chain is built from TRBV6-1 and TRBJ1-3, with 7 bases identical to TRBD1. CDR3 length: 13 amino acids. Germline V lookup: CDR1 MNHNS, CDR2 SASEGT. V lost 7 bases, J lost 4 bases, and 4 bases stayed unmatched. The CDR3 nucleotides read TGTGCCAGCACTGGGACAGAAGGAAACACCATATATTTT. Amino acid sequence: CASTGTEGNTIYF.

The chain joins TRBV6-5 to TRBJ2-2; D unresolved. Germline V CDR1 and CDR2: MNHEY, SVGAGI. The CDR3 extends over 15 amino acids. The V end lost 2 bases, the J end lost 4 bases, and 11 bases lay between the germline ends. The CDR3 DNA follows: TGTGCCAGCAGTTACAGGGCTGTGGGCACCGGGGAGCTGTTTTTT. This gives the protein CASSYRAVGTGELFF.

The genes are TRBV7-9 and TRBJ1-1; maybe TRBD1 (6 bases). CDR1 SEHNR and CDR2 FQNEAQ come from the germline V gene (reference sequence). CDR3 length: 16 residues. Trimming pared 6 bases from V and 1 base from J, leaving 18 bases between. The CDR3 nucleotides are TGTGCCAGCAGATCAGGGGTGGGGCCCCCGAACACTGAAGCTTTCTTT. It codes for CASRSGVGPPNTEAFF.

The chain joins TRBV30 to TRBJ1-6, with 10 bases lining up with TRBD1. Losses at the gene ends were 5 bases for V and 8 bases for J; bases not matched to a gene: 15. The CDR3 spans 17 residues. In germline, CDR1 is GTSNPN, CDR2 SVGIG (reference sequence). This chain's CDR3 is CAWARGQGIIEDSPLHF. The CDR3 DNA follows: TGTGCCTGGGCCCGGGGACAGGGGATTATAGAGGATTCACCCCTCCACTTT.

V gene TRBV7-2 combines with J gene TRBJ2-3; D not certain. Germline V CDR1 and CDR2: SGHTA, FQGNSA. The CDR3 totals 16 residues. The V end was cut by 1 base, the J end by 2 bases, with 13 bases between. This chain's CDR3 is CASSLEEFSNTDTQYF. The CDR3 DNA reads as TGTGCCAGCAGCTTAGAGGAGTTCTCAAACACAGATACGCAGTATTTT.

This chain uses TRBV6-1 with TRBJ1-2; possible D gene TRBD1, 5 bases. CDR3 length: 15 amino acids. Germline V CDR1 and CDR2: MNHNS, SASEGT. V was trimmed by 1 base and J by 11 bases, leaving 20 bases between them. CDR3 residues: CASSEGQGTGVGYTF. The CDR3, as DNA: TGTGCCAGCAGTGAAGGGCAGGGAACCGGTGTGGGTTACACCTTC.

The rearrangement joins TRBV30 to TRBJ2-5, with TRBD2 matching over 8 bases. Per germline, CDR1 GTSNPN and CDR2 SVGIG (reference sequence). The CDR3 sequence is 11 residues long. The CDR3, as DNA: TGTGCATTTAGGGCGGGGGGGACCCAGTACTTC. Translating gives CAFRAGGTQYF.

The CDR3 sequence is CATSDPGRLEQFF. The CDR3 region has the DNA TGTGCCACCAGTGACCCCGGACGGCTTGAGCAGTTCTTC. This chain joins TRBV24-1 and TRBJ2-1; unclear D gene. V dropped 4 bases and J dropped 9 bases, with 12 bases sitting between them. CDR3 size: 13 residues. Germline V gene data show CDR1 as KGHDR and CDR2 as SFDVKD.

This clonotype appeared a single time. A read error may account for a junction end that differs from germline. J is TRBJ2-3 and V is TRBV10-2, with TRBD2 matching over 9 bases. The CDR3 has 15 amino acids. Germline V gene data show CDR1 as WSHSY and CDR2 as SAAADI. The DNA of the CDR3 is TGCACCAGCCCACCCCCTAGCGGGGGCACAGATACGCAGTATTTT. Protein product: CTSPPPSGGTDTQYF.

CDR3 residues: CASTTSRMAGETQYF. DNA of the CDR3: TGTGCCAGCACTACATCCAGGATGGCAGGAGAGACCCAGTACTTC. This rearrangement joins TRBV12-3 or TRBV12-4 to TRBJ2-5; D gene unclear. The CDR3 length is 15 residues. V gave up 7 bases and J gave up 4 bases, with 19 bases separating them.

V gene TRBV24-1 combines with J gene TRBJ2-7; 7 bases line up with TRBD1. The germline V gene has CDR1 KGHDR and CDR2 SFDVKD. This CDR3 is 14 amino acids long. With V trimmed by 8 bases and J by 3 bases, 9 bases remained unmatched. CDR3 in DNA: TGTGCCACCACCCGACAGGGAATCGGCTACGAGCAGTACTTC. Protein: CATTRQGIGYEQYF.

The V gene is TRBV28, the J gene TRBJ2-7, with 7 bases that match TRBD1. This CDR3 contains 14 residues. Germline values: CDR1 MDHEN, CDR2 SYDVKM. Trimming cost V 3 bases and J 6 bases; bases outside gene matches: 8. The DNA for the CDR3 is TGTGCCAGCAGTTTGCAACAGGGGTCTCGCGAGCAGTACTTC. Its protein is CASSLQQGSREQYF.

This clonotype has more than one count but fewer than ten. The CDR3 nucleotides are TGTGCCAGCAAGCGGGACACGAAGGATGTAAATGGCTACACCTTC. As protein: CASKRDTKDVNGYTF. The chain joins TRBV2 to TRBJ1-2; possibly TRBD1 for D (6 bases). Per germline, CDR1 SNHLY and CDR2 FYNNEI. The CDR3 sequence is 15 residues long. V gave up 7 bases and J gave up 6 bases, with 21 bases separating them.

This chain joins TRBV7-9 and TRBJ2-3; 7 bases align to TRBD2. The CDR3 totals 16 residues. J lost 1 base, V lost 1 base, and 5 bases had no gene match. In germline, CDR1 is SEHNR, CDR2 FQNEAQ (reference sequence). The CDR3 reads CASSLGLARGTDTQYF. The CDR3 nucleotides are TGTGCCAGCAGCTTAGGACTAGCTAGGGGCACAGATACGCAGTATTTT.

V usage is TRBV19 and J usage is TRBJ1-1; 10 bases fit TRBD1. J lost 1 base, V lost 6 bases, and 5 bases had no gene match. Germline V gives CDR1 LNHDA, CDR2 SQIVND (reference sequence). The CDR3 runs to 15 residues. This CDR3 is CASRKDRGGNTEAFF. The CDR3 DNA reads as TGTGCCAGTAGGAAGGACAGGGGGGGGAACACTGAAGCTTTCTTT.

This clonotype was seen only a few times. The chain couples TRBV6-1 to TRBJ1-1; 11 nucleotides agree with TRBD1. Germline V lookup: CDR1 MNHNS, CDR2 SASEGT. The CDR3 totals 16 residues. V trimming: 3 bases; J trimming: 4 bases; junction bases outside the gene matches: 7. CDR3 nucleotides: TGTGCCAGCAGTGAGCCTGGGGGACAGGGGGTCACTGAAGCTTTCTTT. This encodes CASSEPGGQGVTEAFF.

The chain combines TRBV11-3 with TRBJ2-2, with 10 nucleotides matching TRBD1. This CDR3 region has 15 residues. Germline values: CDR1 SGHNT, CDR2 YENEEA. V trimming: 5 bases; J trimming: 2 bases; junction bases outside the gene matches: 2. CDR3 nucleotide sequence: TGTGCCAGCAGCCCGACAGGGGGCAACACCGGGGAGCTGTTTTTT. It encodes CASSPTGGNTGELFF.

This chain joins TRBV24-1 and TRBJ1-5, with D tentatively TRBD1 (6 bases). This CDR3 contains 14 residues. The germline gives CDR1 KGHDR, CDR2 SFDVKD. Trimming removed 5 bases from V and 2 bases from J, with 9 bases in between. CDR3 protein: CATSARGGNQPQHF. CDR3 in DNA: TGTGCCACCAGTGCCAGGGGAGGCAATCAGCCCCAGCATTTT.

V gene TRBV20-1 combines with J gene TRBJ1-1, with unresolved D. The germline CDR1 and CDR2 sequences are DFQATT and SNEGSKA (reference sequence). The CDR3 is made up of 14 amino acids. The V and J ends lost 1 base and 1 base respectively, with 10 bases between them. CDR3: CSARVPQGNTEAFF. The CDR3 DNA sequence: TGCAGTGCTAGAGTGCCCCAAGGGAACACTGAAGCTTTCTTT.

The CDR3 is CASKIGRNEQFF. CDR3 coding DNA: TGTGCCAGTAAAATAGGGCGCAATGAGCAGTTCTTC. V usage is TRBV19 and J usage is TRBJ2-1, with unresolved D. V lost 7 bases and J 6 bases, leaving 10 bases between the germline ends. Germline V CDR1 and CDR2: LNHDA, SQIVND (reference sequence). The CDR3 runs to 12 residues.

The chain joins TRBV2 to TRBJ1-2; possibly TRBD1 for D (6 bases). Trimming pared 8 bases from V and 4 bases from J, leaving 20 bases between. The CDR3 runs to 15 residues. Germline CDR1 is SNHLY and CDR2 is FYNNEI. This chain's CDR3 is CASDPRVGGGYGYTF. The DNA of the CDR3 is TGTGCCAGCGACCCCCGGGTGGGGGGCGGCTATGGCTACACCTTC.

The chain links TRBV6-5 to TRBJ1-2; 10 bases map to TRBD1. This CDR3 has 16 residues. Germline CDR1 is MNHEY and CDR2 is SVGAGI. Losses at the gene ends were 4 bases for V and 4 bases for J; bases not matched to a gene: 9. CDR3 bases: TGTGCCAGCAGTTCTTGGACAGGGGGGGACGGCTATGGCTACACCTTC. Translating it yields CASSSWTGGDGYGYTF.